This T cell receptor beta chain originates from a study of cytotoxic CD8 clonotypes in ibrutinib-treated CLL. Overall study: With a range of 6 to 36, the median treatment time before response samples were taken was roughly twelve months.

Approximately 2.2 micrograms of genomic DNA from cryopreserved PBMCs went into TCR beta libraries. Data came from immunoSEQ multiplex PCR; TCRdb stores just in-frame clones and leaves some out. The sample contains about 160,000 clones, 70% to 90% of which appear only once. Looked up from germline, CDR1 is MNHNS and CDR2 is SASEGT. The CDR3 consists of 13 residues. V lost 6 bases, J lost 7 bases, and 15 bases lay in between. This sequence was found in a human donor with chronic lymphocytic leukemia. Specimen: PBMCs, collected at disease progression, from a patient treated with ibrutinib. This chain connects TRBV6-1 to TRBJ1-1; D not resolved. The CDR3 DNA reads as TGTGCCAGCAGCCGGGCCATAGAGGGTGAAGCTTTCTTT. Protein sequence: CASSRAIEGEAFF.